These T cell receptor beta chains were read from a single sample in a study of shared clonotypes between healthy human individuals. Assay: immunoSEQ multiplex PCR; the TCRdb copy retains only in-frame clones and omits some. This table has about 2 million clones, about 95% appearing once. The source material was naive CD8+ T cells sorted from blood. Receptors were obtained from a man between 18 and 35 years old in good health. The CDR3 runs from the conserved cysteine through the conserved F or W. The D gene is left open where the match is weak.

V gene	D gene	J gene	CDR3 DNA	CDR3 protein
TRBV11-2	TRBD2	TRBJ2-1	TGTGCCAGCGAGGGACTAGCGAGCAATGAGCAGTTCTTC	CASEGLASNEQFF
TRBV19	.	TRBJ2-2	TGTGCCAGTAGTATAGATTCCGGGGTTTGGGGGACCGGCACCGGGGAGCTGTTTTTT	CASSIDSGVWGTGTGELFF
TRBV27	.	TRBJ2-7	TGTGCCAGCAGTTTTGCAGTAGGAAGCTACGAGCAGTACTTC	CASSFAVGSYEQYF
TRBV5-6	.	TRBJ2-7	TGTGCCAGCAGCTTGGGTATGGGCGAGCAGTACTTC	CASSLGMGEQYF
TRBV10-3	TRBD1	TRBJ2-7	TGTGCCATCAGTGAATTCTCGGGACAGGGGTACGAGCAGTACTTC	CAISEFSGQGYEQYF
TRBV30	.	TRBJ2-2	TGTGCCTGGAAGGGGTCAGGGGAAACCGGGGAGCTGTTTTTT	CAWKGSGETGELFF
TRBV5-4	.	TRBJ2-1	TGTGCCAGCAAAGGGGAGACCTACAATGAGCAGTTCTTC	CASKGETYNEQFF
TRBV5-1	.	TRBJ2-3	TGCGCCAGCAGCTTACTAGGGAGAGATACGCAGTATTTT	CASSLLGRDTQYF
TRBV7-3	TRBD1	TRBJ2-3	TGTGCCAGCAGCTTAACAGGGGGACAGGGGGCAGATACGCAGTATTTT	CASSLTGGQGADTQYF
TRBV6-6	.	TRBJ2-7	TGTGCCAGCAGTTACGGGGGACTCGCCTCCTACGAGCAGTACTTC	CASSYGGLASYEQYF
TRBV6-5	TRBD1	TRBJ2-7	TGTGCCAGCAGAACAGGGGGTGAGCAGTACTTC	CASRTGGEQYF
TRBV1	.	TRBJ1-5	TGCACCAGCAGCCTCGAACGAGGGACAGGGGGCTATCAGCCCCAGCATTTT	CTSSLERGTGGYQPQHF
TRBV2	TRBD2	TRBJ2-7	TGTGCCAGCATGGGGCTAGCGGGAGACTACGAGCAGTACTTC	CASMGLAGDYEQYF
TRBV19	TRBD1	TRBJ1-5	TGTGCCAGTAGTCAGGACAGGGACAATCAGCCCCAGCATTTT	CASSQDRDNQPQHF
TRBV5-6	.	TRBJ2-7	TGTGCCAGCAGCACTCAGCTCGTCTCCTACGAGCAGTACTTC	CASSTQLVSYEQYF
TRBV27	.	TRBJ1-5	TGTGCCAGCAGTAGCGGAACAGCGAGAGGGGAGCCCCAGCATTTT	CASSSGTARGEPQHF
TRBV19	.	TRBJ1-5	TGTGCCAGTAGTATAGCCGGACAGCCTAATCAGCCCCAGCATTTT	CASSIAGQPNQPQHF
TRBV28	.	TRBJ1-3	TGTGCCAGCATCTCCCGGGGGGACTGGAACACCATATATTTT	CASISRGDWNTIYF